These 27 T cell receptor beta chains came from one sample sequenced in a study of OX40 agonist ivuxolimab in advanced cancers. Profiled with immunoSEQ multiplex PCR; TCRdb holds only in-frame clones, not every one. This table has fewer than 55,000 clones, 81% appearing once. Sequenced material: CD4+ or CD8+ T cells sorted from blood, taken in a trial of the OX40 agonist ivuxolimab. The source is an adult with an advanced solid tumor such as melanoma, head and neck, liver or kidney cancer.

The chain joins TRBV20-1 to TRBJ1-6; D is uncertain. CDR1 and CDR2 from the germline V gene are DFQATT and SNEGSKA (reference sequence). The CDR3 totals 11 residues. V was cut by 0 bases and J by 11 bases, with 5 bases left in between. CDR3 in amino acids: CSARDRAPLHF. In DNA, the CDR3 is TGCAGTGCTAGAGATAGGGCACCCCTCCACTTT.

This clone was picked up a small number of times. This chain links TRBV6-1 with TRBJ2-7, with TRBD1 matching 7 bases. Germline V lookup: CDR1 MNHNS, CDR2 SASEGT. The CDR3 spans 14 residues. The V segment lost 5 bases and the J segment 0 bases; nucleotides outside the gene matches: 4. CDR3 sequence (DNA): TGTGCCAGCAGTTCCGGGACAGCCTCCTACGAGCAGTACTTC. Translating gives CASSSGTASYEQYF.

The chain employs TRBV7-9 and TRBJ2-3; D unresolved. The CDR3 is 11 residues long. The ends were cut back, 3 bases at V and 2 bases at J, with 0 bases in the middle. Per germline, CDR1 SEHNR and CDR2 FQNEAQ (reference sequence). The CDR3 DNA reads as TGTGCCAGCAGCTTCACAGATACGCAGTATTTT. Encoded protein: CASSFTDTQYF.

This clone was counted a single time. The chain couples TRBV6-8 to TRBJ2-7; either TRBD1 or TRBD2 may supply D (5 bases each). Germline V CDR1 and CDR2: MNHGY, SAAAGT. The CDR3 covers 16 residues. Trimming removed 7 bases at V and 5 bases at J, with 24 bases between. Here the CDR3 reads CASTYPWGTRQDEQYF. The CDR3 nucleotides are TGTGCCAGCACCTATCCCTGGGGGACCCGCCAGGACGAGCAGTACTTC.

The J gene is TRBJ1-2, the V gene TRBV6-5, with 7 bases lining up with TRBD1. Per the germline V gene, CDR1 is MNHEY and CDR2 is SVGAGI. V gave up 6 bases and J gave up 5 bases; unmatched junction bases: 6. The CDR3 sequence is 13 residues long. The CDR3 loop is CASSRGTEYGYTF. The CDR3 nucleotides read TGTGCCAGCAGCCGAGGGACAGAATATGGCTACACCTTC.

This chain joins TRBV13 and TRBJ2-7; 9 positions match TRBD2. J was trimmed by 2 bases and V by 5 bases; bases with no gene match: 10. The CDR3 sequence is 16 residues long. CDR1 and CDR2 from the germline V gene are PRHDT and FYEKMQ (reference sequence). This chain's CDR3 is CASSGTSRKIPYEQYF. As DNA, the CDR3 is TGTGCCAGCAGCGGGACTAGCCGCAAAATTCCCTACGAGCAGTACTTC.

The chain uses TRBV9 and TRBJ2-3; perhaps TRBD2 as D (6 bases). Germline CDR1 and CDR2: SGDLS and YYNGEE. V was shortened by 0 bases and J by 0 bases, with 11 bases between the two germline ends. The CDR3 covers 16 residues. DNA of the CDR3: TGTGCCAGCAGCGTAGTTGGGCGGGGAAGCACAGATACGCAGTATTTT. Translation: CASSVVGRGSTDTQYF.

On this clone itself: Within the sample, other DNA sequences also encode this same CDR3. J is TRBJ2-2 and V is TRBV7-3; the D is unclear. CDR1 is SGHTA, CDR2 FQGTGA, per germline. Trimming removed 5 bases at V and 1 base at J, with 11 bases between. CDR3 length: 15 residues. Here the CDR3 DNA reads TGTGCCAGCAGCCCCCAGGTTGGGAACACCGGGGAGCTGTTTTTT. Its protein is CASSPQVGNTGELFF.

This chain links TRBV6-5 with TRBJ2-7; D unclear. The CDR3 is made up of 14 amino acids. V was cut by 0 bases and J by 4 bases, with 10 bases left in between. Germline assignment: CDR1 MNHEY and CDR2 SVGAGI. Written as DNA, the CDR3 is TGTGCCAGCAGTTACTCAACAATAGGTTACGAGCAGTACTTC. It codes for CASSYSTIGYEQYF.

The chain has TRBV9 and TRBJ2-2, with a weak D call TRBD2 (7 bases). The V gene lost 0 bases and the J gene lost 7 bases, with 19 bases spanning the gap. CDR3 length equals 17 residues. Germline CDR1 and CDR2: SGDLS and YYNGEE. CDR3 sequence reads: CASSVGGGSRLGGELFF. DNA of the CDR3: TGTGCCAGCAGCGTAGGGGGGGGCTCGAGGTTAGGCGGGGAGCTGTTTTTT.

The chain employs TRBV7-9 and TRBJ2-1; 7 nucleotides match TRBD2. CDR1 is SEHNR and CDR2 is FQNEAQ in the germline V gene (reference sequence). This CDR3 is 14 amino acids long. V shed 5 bases and J 7 bases; nucleotides not matched to a gene: 8. The CDR3 protein is CASSLQAGLNEQFF. CDR3 sequence (DNA): TGTGCCAGCAGCCTGCAAGCGGGGCTAAATGAGCAGTTCTTC.

The genes are TRBV11-3 and TRBJ2-3; D unclear. This CDR3 region has 15 residues. Germline CDR1 is SGHNT and CDR2 is YENEEA. Trimming stripped 3 bases from V and 0 bases from J, with 10 bases between. CDR3 sequence reads: CASSFGPSSTDTQYF. The CDR3 DNA is TGTGCCAGCAGCTTCGGGCCTTCTAGCACAGATACGCAGTATTTT.

The chain uses TRBV14 and TRBJ1-2; D gene ambiguous. The germline V gene has CDR1 SGHDN and CDR2 FVKESK. Trimming took 0 bases from V and 13 from J, leaving 15 bases between them. This CDR3 has 13 amino acids. The CDR3 here is CASSQELGSSCTF. CDR3 nucleotide sequence: TGTGCCAGCAGCCAAGAATTGGGCAGCTCTTGCACCTTC. Full variable domain (rest looked up from reference TRBV14 and TRBJ1-2): EAGVTQFPSHSVIEKGQTVTLRCDPISGHDNLYWYRRVMGKEIKFLLHFVKESKQDESGMPNNRFLAERTGGTYSTLKVQPAELEDSGVYFCASSQELGSSCTFGSGTRLTVV.

By sample share, this clone is medium-sized. The chain recombines TRBV28 with TRBJ1-6; maybe TRBD1 (5 bases). CDR3 size: 12 residues. Germline CDR1 and CDR2: MDHEN and SYDVKM. Trimming removed 8 bases from V and 6 bases from J, with 8 bases in between. The CDR3 bases are TGTGCCAGCCGGGACCTTAATTCACCCCTCCACTTT. It codes for CASRDLNSPLHF. The complete variable domain, with remaining parts taken from reference TRBV28 and TRBJ1-6, reads DVKVTQSSRYLVKRTGEKVFLECVQDMDHENMFWYRQDPGLGLRLIYFSYDVKMKEKGDIPEGYSVSREKKERFSLILESASTNQTSMYLCASRDLNSPLHFGNGTRLTVT.

This clone was observed a single time. The chain is built from TRBV5-6 and TRBJ2-1, with D unclear. V gave up 3 bases and J gave up 0 bases, with 7 bases separating them. This CDR3 contains 14 residues. CDR1 is SGHDT, CDR2 YYEEEE, per germline. The CDR3 loop is CASSSIVSYNEQFF. The CDR3, as DNA: TGTGCCAGCAGCTCGATTGTCTCCTACAATGAGCAGTTCTTC.

This rearrangement joins TRBV7-9 to TRBJ1-4; 7 positions agree with TRBD1. The junction had 9 bases not matched to a gene; V was cut back by 0 bases and J by 2 bases. Germline V CDR1 and CDR2: SEHNR, FQNEAQ (reference sequence). The CDR3 totals 18 residues. The chain's CDR3 is CASSLAGGQILTNEKLFF. CDR3 nucleotides: TGTGCCAGCAGCTTAGCAGGGGGCCAAATACTTACTAATGAAAAACTGTTTTTT.

The CDR3 protein is CASSLGTLAGRSTDTQYF. As DNA, the CDR3 is TGTGCCAGCAGCTTAGGTACCCTAGCGGGGAGGAGCACAGATACGCAGTATTTT. V usage is TRBV11-2 and J usage is TRBJ2-3; 9 bases match TRBD2. The junction had 8 bases not matched to a gene; V was cut back by 1 base and J by 0 bases. Germline CDR1 reads SGHAT; CDR2 reads FQNNGV. The CDR3 is 18 residues long.

The rearrangement joins TRBV7-6 to TRBJ2-2, with 7 nucleotides matching TRBD1. Germline CDR1 and CDR2: SGHVS and FNYEAQ. V was pared by 5 bases and J by 4 bases, with 7 bases of the junction left unmatched. The CDR3 consists of 15 residues. DNA for the CDR3: TGTGCCAGCAGCCTTGGGTCAGGGGGCACCGGGGAGCTGTTTTTT. This codes for CASSLGSGGTGELFF. The full variable domain, its missing parts supplied by reference TRBV7-6 and TRBJ2-2, is GAGVSQSPRYKVTKRGQDVALRCDPISGHVSLYWYRQALGQGPEFLTYFNYEAQQDKSGLPNDRFSAERPEGSISTLTIQRTEQRDSAMYRCASSLGSGGTGELFFGEGSRLTVL.

This clone was counted a few times. The chain joins TRBV6-1 to TRBJ1-2; D possibly corresponds to TRBD1 (6 bases). This CDR3 region has 14 residues. With 0 bases removed from V and 7 bases from J, the gap between germline ends came to 12 bases. The germline V gene encodes CDR1 MNHNS and CDR2 SASEGT. CDR3 nucleotide sequence: TGTGCCAGCAGTGAAGCATGGGGGGGGCCTGGCTACACCTTC. Translated, it gives CASSEAWGGPGYTF.

V and J are TRBV6-1 and TRBJ2-5, with D unresolved. Germline V gives CDR1 MNHNS, CDR2 SASEGT. The CDR3 is made up of 16 amino acids. V was shortened by 4 bases and J by 4 bases, with 19 bases between the two germline ends. CDR3 DNA: TGTGCCAGCAGTGGAAGAGCCTGGGAACCGGGAGAGACCCAGTACTTC. As protein: CASSGRAWEPGETQYF.

This rearrangement joins TRBV6-1 to TRBJ1-1; D may be TRBD1 (5 bases). The CDR3 has 18 residues. The germline CDR1 and CDR2 sequences are MNHNS and SASEGT. V was trimmed by 2 bases and J by 5 bases, leaving 24 bases between them. The CDR3 bases are TGTGCCAGCAGTGAAAACTCAGGAGGGACGGGCGCGGGGACTGAAGCTTTCTTT. It yields the protein CASSENSGGTGAGTEAFF.

The chain combines TRBV5-6 with TRBJ2-7, with a possible D match to TRBD1 (5 bases). The V gene lost 4 bases and the J gene lost 4 bases, with 12 bases spanning the gap. The germline CDR1 and CDR2 sequences are SGHDT and YYEEEE. The CDR3 consists of 13 residues. CDR3 protein: CASSIWTKYEQYF. CDR3 nucleotide sequence: TGTGCCAGCAGCATTTGGACAAAGTACGAGCAGTACTTC.

For the CDR3, the DNA is TGTGCCAGCAGGGCACATAGCAATCAGCCCCAGCATTTT. Its translation: CASRAHSNQPQHF. The V gene is TRBV6-5, the J gene TRBJ1-5, with D unresolved. Germline V CDR1 and CDR2: MNHEY, SVGAGI. The CDR3 has 13 amino acids. V lost 6 bases and J 0 bases, leaving 6 bases between the germline ends.

This clone was observed a handful of times. V usage is TRBV7-6 and J usage is TRBJ2-3; D ambiguous. CDR1 and CDR2 (germline): SGHVS, FNYEAQ. Deletions cut 8 bases from V and 6 bases from J, with 6 bases between. There are 10 residues in the CDR3. The CDR3 nucleotides are TGTGCCAGCGGAGATGATACGCAGTATTTT. This encodes CASGDDTQYF.

The V gene is TRBV2, the J gene TRBJ2-3; D not resolved. Trimming cost V 6 bases and J 2 bases, with 15 bases left between them. There are 15 residues in the CDR3. In germline, CDR1 is SNHLY, CDR2 FYNNEI. CDR3: CASSEPDGFTDTQYF. Written as DNA, the CDR3 is TGTGCCAGCAGCGAACCCGACGGGTTCACAGATACGCAGTATTTT.

This clone is a singleton in its sample. The rearrangement links TRBV19 to TRBJ2-1; D not resolved. This CDR3 is built from 16 residues. V lost 5 bases, J lost 5 bases, and 19 bases lay in between. Germline assignment: CDR1 LNHDA and CDR2 SQIVND (reference sequence). The CDR3 nucleotides are TGTGCCAGTAGTGGGCCGGGCCTGTTCCCCCACAATGAGCAGTTCTTC. It translates to CASSGPGLFPHNEQFF.

This chain connects TRBV29-1 to TRBJ2-5; D may be TRBD2 (5 bases). Germline loops: CDR1 SQVTM, CDR2 ANQGSEA. The CDR3 loop spans 13 amino acids. The V and J ends lost 3 bases and 5 bases respectively, with 13 bases between them. CDR3 DNA sequence: TGCAGCGTTGAGCGGCTAGCTGGGGAGACCCAGTACTTC. Protein sequence: CSVERLAGETQYF.